This record looks at one TCR beta chain sequence and its context. The CDR3 runs 13 residues. Trimming took off 4 bases at V and 3 bases at J, with 12 bases between the two ends. Germline loops: CDR1 SQVTM, CDR2 ANQGSEA. Data came from immunoSEQ multiplex PCR; TCRdb stores just in-frame clones and leaves some out. The table includes under 250,000 clones, 89% detected once. The data were taken from a study of blood T cell repertoires in COVID-19. The sequencing sample was made of peripheral blood. The receptor was derived from a man in his sixties who had recovered from COVID-19. The rearrangement uses TRBV29-1 and TRBJ1-1; D gene unclear. The DNA for the CDR3 is TGCAGCGTTGCCTGGAATCGGGACACTGAAGCTTTCTTT. It encodes CSVAWNRDTEAFF.